This paragraph covers one T cell receptor beta chain sequence. The data were taken from a study of blood T cells in healthy people across ages. Using a J-beta primer mix together with a sample-barcoded 5' primer, a second PCR was run for roughly 6 to 12 cycles. TCRdb passed the 5' RACE reads through MiXCR, listing each CDR3 protein once. The sample lists about 800,000 distinct CDR3 sequences, about 25% occurring once. The CDR3 covers 13 residues. CDR1 DFQATT and CDR2 SNEGSKA come from the germline V gene (reference sequence). These data are also associated with another study on T cells of mothers and their children. That study reports: The shaping of TCR recombination output by thymic selection is similar in related and unrelated pairs.

The chain is built from TRBV20-1 and TRBJ2-3; tentative D call: TRBD1 (5 bases). The receptor was isolated from a boy under 18 in good health. Sequencing was carried out using blood. The CDR3 sequence is CSRKGVGTDTQYF. Here the CDR3 DNA reads TGCAGCCGAAAAGGGGTGGGCACAGATACGCAGTATTTT.